The 15 T cell receptor beta chains below come from one sample, sequenced in a study of OX40 agonist ivuxolimab in advanced cancers. TCRdb's copy holds only in-frame clones and misses some; the assay was immunoSEQ multiplex PCR. Of fewer than 100,000 clones listed, over 75% are singletons. This specimen consisted of CD4+ or CD8+ T cells sorted from blood, obtained in a trial of the OX40 agonist ivuxolimab. Source of these receptors: an adult with an advanced solid tumor such as melanoma, head and neck, liver or kidney cancer.

This chain links TRBV7-6 with TRBJ2-3; 10 nucleotides line up with TRBD1. CDR1 SGHVS and CDR2 FNYEAQ come from the germline V gene. Trimming removed 7 bases from V and 1 base from J; junction bases left unmatched: 5. The CDR3 runs to 15 residues. Here the CDR3 DNA reads TGTGCCAGCACCCGCGGGACAGGGGGCACAGATACGCAGTATTTT. This sequence encodes CASTRGTGGTDTQYF.

V is TRBV5-1 and J is TRBJ2-5; unclear D gene. CDR1 and CDR2 (germline): SGHRS, YFSETQ. This CDR3 has 14 residues. Between the trimmed V and J ends, which lost 1 base and 2 bases, there was a span of 9 bases. The CDR3: CASSLSVSQETQYF. CDR3 sequence (DNA): TGCGCCAGCAGCTTGTCAGTGAGTCAAGAGACCCAGTACTTC. The whole variable domain, filled in from reference TRBV5-1 and TRBJ2-5, reads KAGVTQTPRYLIKTRGQQVTLSCSPISGHRSVSWYQQTPGQGLQFLFEYFSETQRNKGNFPGRFSGRQFSNSRSEMNVSTLELGDSALYLCASSLSVSQETQYFGPGTRLLVL.

This chain links TRBV6-5 with TRBJ1-1; no clear D gene. Per germline, CDR1 MNHEY and CDR2 SVGAGI. The CDR3 contains 13 residues. Trimming stripped 4 bases from V and 6 bases from J, with 12 bases between. CDR3 loop: CASSSVPKAEAFF. CDR3 nucleotide sequence: TGTGCCAGCAGTTCGGTCCCGAAGGCTGAAGCTTTCTTT.

The chain employs TRBV19 and TRBJ1-1, with TRBD1 matching 7 bases. This CDR3 comprises 12 residues. CDR1 LNHDA and CDR2 SQIVND come from the germline V gene (reference sequence). J gave up 9 bases and V 9 bases, and 10 bases lay outside the gene matches. CDR3 amino acids: CASSPDRVKAFF. The DNA of the CDR3 is TGTGCCAGCTCCCCAGACAGGGTCAAAGCTTTCTTT.

The gene calls are TRBV11-2 and TRBJ2-1, with 12 bases that match TRBD2. The V gene end was trimmed by 2 bases and the J gene end by 7 bases; junction bases not matched to a gene: 0. The CDR3 runs to 14 residues. The germline V gene has CDR1 SGHAT and CDR2 FQNNGV. CDR3 DNA: TGTGCCAGCAGCTTAACTAGCGGGGGGAATGAGCAGTTCTTC. Protein sequence: CASSLTSGGNEQFF.

The chain couples TRBV6-1 to TRBJ2-7; D ambiguous. CDR1 and CDR2 from the germline V gene are MNHNS and SASEGT. The CDR3 extends over 13 amino acids. Trimming pared 7 bases from V and 3 bases from J, leaving 13 bases between. The CDR3 is CASNPNSYYEQYF. The CDR3 DNA reads TGTGCCAGCAACCCGAACAGCTACTACGAGCAGTACTTC.

Notes on this clone: At the DNA level, this CDR3 is encoded by other sequences in the same sample as well. The chain combines TRBV20-1 with TRBJ2-5; D remains unclear. The CDR3 totals 11 residues. From germline, CDR1 is DFQATT and CDR2 SNEGSKA (reference sequence). V gave up 3 bases and J gave up 2 bases, with 4 bases separating them. CDR3 residues: CSARGQETQYF. The CDR3 nucleotides read TGCAGTGCTAGGGGACAAGAGACCCAGTACTTC.

Only a few counts were recorded for this clone. The rearrangement uses TRBV6-5 and TRBJ1-4; D remains ambiguous. The CDR3 consists of 14 residues. V lost 6 bases to trimming and J lost 8 bases, with 16 bases between them. CDR1 MNHEY and CDR2 SVGAGI come from the germline V gene. The CDR3 protein is CASSTTWRREKLFF. For the CDR3, the DNA is TGTGCCAGCAGCACTACATGGCGGAGAGAAAAACTGTTTTTT.

The chain couples TRBV9 to TRBJ1-4; D possibly corresponds to TRBD1 (5 bases). The germline gives CDR1 SGDLS, CDR2 YYNGEE. Trimming pared 3 bases from V and 2 bases from J, leaving 17 bases between. The CDR3 has 17 amino acids. DNA of the CDR3: TGTGCCAGCAGCGGAGCCCGGAGAGGGGCGACTAATGAAAAACTGTTTTTT. This codes for CASSGARRGATNEKLFF.

The rearrangement links TRBV2 to TRBJ1-1; possibly TRBD1 for D (6 bases). The length of the CDR3 is 16 residues. The V end was cut by 2 bases, the J end by 2 bases, with 15 bases between. Germline V gene lookup returns CDR1 SNHLY and CDR2 FYNNEI. The CDR3 DNA reads TGTGCCAGCAGTGAAACAGGGCAAGCACCAAACACTGAAGCTTTCTTT. Amino acids: CASSETGQAPNTEAFF.

This clone was seen a single time. This chain connects TRBV7-2 to TRBJ1-1, with D unresolved. This CDR3 region has 13 residues. V lost 4 bases and J 0 bases, leaving 6 bases between the germline ends. Germline-derived CDR1 and CDR2 are SGHTA and FQGNSA. The chain's CDR3 is CASSYSMNTEAFF. The CDR3 coding sequence is TGTGCCAGCAGCTATTCCATGAACACTGAAGCTTTCTTT.

This chain joins TRBV11-1 and TRBJ2-5; D possibly matches TRBD1 or TRBD2 (5 bases each). This CDR3 is built from 13 residues. Trimming shortened V by 5 bases and J by 9 bases, and 16 bases separated the two germline ends. Per germline, CDR1 SGHAT and CDR2 FQDESV (reference sequence). In DNA, the CDR3 is TGTGCCAGCAGCGCAGACCTTCTGGGGGCCCAGTACTTC. As protein: CASSADLLGAQYF. Based on the CDR3 plus reference TRBV11-1 and TRBJ2-5, the full variable domain is EAEVAQSPRYKITEKSQAVAFWCDPISGHATLYWYRQILGQGPELLVQFQDESVVDDSQLPKDRFSAERLKGVDSTLKIQPAELGDSAMYLCASSADLLGAQYFGPGTRLLVL.

This clone was detected only a few times. The chain combines TRBV13 with TRBJ2-1, with 7 bases lining up with TRBD2. CDR3 length: 20 residues. The germline V gene encodes CDR1 PRHDT and CDR2 FYEKMQ (reference sequence). V shed 5 bases and J 1 base; nucleotides not matched to a gene: 20. The CDR3 region has the DNA TGTGCCAGCAGCCCCAGGCCCCACTCTAGGACTAGTCGGTCCTACAATGAGCAGTTCTTC. Amino acids: CASSPRPHSRTSRSYNEQFF.

CDR3 region: CASSLLGTGTTYGYTF. The DNA for the CDR3 is TGTGCCAGCAGTTTATTAGGGACAGGGACGACCTATGGCTACACCTTC. The chain has TRBV28 and TRBJ1-2; TRBD1 agrees at 9 bases. The J segment lost 4 bases and the V segment lost 1 base, leaving 7 bases of the junction unmatched. There are 16 residues in the CDR3. From germline, CDR1 is MDHEN and CDR2 SYDVKM.

The rearrangement links TRBV11-2 to TRBJ1-2, with 9 nucleotides matching TRBD1. CDR1 and CDR2 from the germline V gene are SGHAT and FQNNGV. V shed 4 bases, J shed 4 bases, and the junction held 7 bases outside the gene matches. There are 15 residues in the CDR3. DNA for the CDR3: TGTGCCAGCAGCTCCACGGGACAGGGTCCCTATGGCTACACCTTC. This translates into CASSSTGQGPYGYTF.